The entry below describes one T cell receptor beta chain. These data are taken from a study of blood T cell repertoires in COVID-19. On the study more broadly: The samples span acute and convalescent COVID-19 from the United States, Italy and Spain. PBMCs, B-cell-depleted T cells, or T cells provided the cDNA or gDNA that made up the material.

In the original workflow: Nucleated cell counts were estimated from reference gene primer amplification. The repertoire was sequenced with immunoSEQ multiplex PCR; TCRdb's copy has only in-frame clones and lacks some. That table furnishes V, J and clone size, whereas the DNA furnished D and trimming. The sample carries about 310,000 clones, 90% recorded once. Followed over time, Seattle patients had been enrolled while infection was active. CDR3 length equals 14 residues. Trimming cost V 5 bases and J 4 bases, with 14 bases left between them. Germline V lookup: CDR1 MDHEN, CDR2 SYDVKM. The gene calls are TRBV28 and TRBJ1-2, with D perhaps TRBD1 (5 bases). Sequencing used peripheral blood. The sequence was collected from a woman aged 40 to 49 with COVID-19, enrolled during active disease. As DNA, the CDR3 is TGTGCCAGCAGTGTCCAGGGCCTGTTCTATGGCTACACCTTC. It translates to CASSVQGLFYGYTF.